Listed below are T cell receptor beta chains from one sample, sequenced in a study of shared T cell receptors in the human thymus. Method: immunoSEQ multiplex PCR; TCRdb's copy keeps in-frame clones and lacks some. Here the sample spans roughly 560,000 clones, about 84% being singletons. These same data were also listed under a study on human thymus T cells.

The source material was thymocytes. Source of these receptors: a boy under three years old with a congenital heart defect. Both conserved end residues are trimmed from each CDR3. The order of the fields is J gene, V gene, CDR3 protein.

>TRBJ2-2|TRBV5-1
ASSLGGSGSNTGELF
>TRBJ2-5|TRBV6-5
ASRNTLARETQY
>TRBJ2-7|TRBV4-2
ASSQDQDSGPYEQY
>TRBJ1-5|TRBV4-3
ASSQRQGTQPQH
>TRBJ1-1|TRBV19
ATAGQGPKLNTEAF
>TRBJ2-7|TRBV11-3
ASSPSLSGILGEQY
>TRBJ1-5|TRBV28
ASSLGTGRNQPQH
>TRBJ2-1|TRBV25-1
ASSELISGRYNEQF
>TRBJ2-5|TRBV5-1
ASSFGTSGRSLGTQY
>TRBJ2-5|TRBV6-1
ASSLAGPVQETQY
>TRBJ2-2|TRBV28
ASSITKREKTGELF
>TRBJ2-3|TRBV19
AAQGRDGGDTQY
>TRBJ1-1|TRBV5-8
ASSFSISSTGGRNTEAF
>TRBJ2-2|TRBV6-5
ASRRDRDLSGELF
>TRBJ2-7|TRBV28
ASSLLDFYEQY
>TRBJ2-1|TRBV11-2
ASSLRLPLSSYNEQF
>TRBJ1-1|TRBV11-3
ASSLGDRDTEAF
>TRBJ2-1|TRBV7-8
ASSPRLAGKSYNEQF